Below, 27 T cell receptor beta chains from the same sample are listed, as sequenced in a study of T cells in Graves' hyperthyroidism and ophthalmopathy. The source material, RNA transcripts, was used to amplify TCR beta CDR3 regions. The TCR CDR3 was amplified in a first-round RT-PCR using the HTBI primer set. TCRdb reprocessed the multiplex PCR reads via MiXCR and lists one record per CDR3 protein. The repertoire holds 500,000 to 750,000 distinct CDR3 sequences, with approximately 44% as singletons. Sequences were obtained from peripheral blood or thyroid tissue (not recorded which). These TCRs come from a woman aged 18-30 years with Graves' hyperthyroidism.

Only one count was recorded for this clonotype. The CDR3 DNA reads as TGTGCCAGCGTAGGGTGGGAATCAGACACTGAAGCTTTCTTT. Its translation: CASVGWESDTEAFF. The chain is built from TRBV25-1 and TRBJ1-1; no firm D call. There are 14 residues in the CDR3. Per the germline V gene, CDR1 is MGHDK and CDR2 is SYGVNS. V was cut by 8 bases and J by 3 bases, with 16 bases left in between.

Only one count was recorded for this clonotype. V is TRBV7-3 and J is TRBJ1-1; TRBD1 aligns across 7 bases. V shed 8 bases, J shed 10 bases, and the junction held 4 bases outside the gene matches. The CDR3 is 10 residues long. Germline CDR1 is SGHTA and CDR2 is FQGTGA. CDR3: CASEPGGAFF. In DNA, the CDR3 is TGTGCCAGCGAACCAGGGGGAGCTTTCTTT.

This clonotype appeared a single time. This rearrangement joins TRBV7-3 to TRBJ2-5; 7 bases are shared with TRBD1. This CDR3 region has 16 residues. Germline values: CDR1 SGHTA, CDR2 FQGTGA. V lost 5 bases and J lost 2; bases outside the gene matches: 11. CDR3 sequence: CASSPDTGTEQETQYF. CDR3 in DNA: TGTGCCAGCAGCCCTGACACCGGGACAGAACAAGAGACCCAGTACTTC. Based on the CDR3 plus reference TRBV7-3 and TRBJ2-5, the full variable domain is GAGVSQTPSNKVTEKGKYVELRCDPISGHTALYWYRQSLGQGPEFLIYFQGTGAADDSGLPNDRFFAVRPEGSVSTLKIQRTERGDSAVYLCASSPDTGTEQETQYFGPGTRLLVL.

As for this clonotype: A junction end diverges from the germline sequence, so it may reflect a read error. The V gene is TRBV29-1, the J gene TRBJ1-1, with D hard to call. The CDR3 length is 11 residues. CDR1 is SQVTM, CDR2 ANQGSEA, per germline. The CDR3 DNA reads as TGCATCGCCCGCTTGCAAGCTGAAGCCTTCTTT. Translated, it gives CIARLQAEAFF.

About this clonotype: A read error is possible here, since a much larger clone lies one base away. The chain links TRBV11-3 to TRBJ1-4; D remains ambiguous. This CDR3 comprises 13 residues. The germline V and J ends were trimmed by 6 bases and 9 bases, with 14 bases remaining between them. Per germline, CDR1 SGHNT and CDR2 YENEEA. This chain's CDR3 is CASSLIGDKKLFF. The CDR3 DNA follows: TGTGCCAGCAGTTTGATCGGGGATAAAAAACTGTTTTTT.

This CDR3 is CSASWTGYYEQYF. The DNA for the CDR3 is TGCAGTGCCAGCTGGACAGGTTACTACGAGCAGTACTTC. The V gene is TRBV20-1, the J gene TRBJ2-7, with TRBD1 matching over 7 bases. With V trimmed by 6 bases and J by 3 bases, 8 bases remained unmatched. Germline V gives CDR1 DFQATT, CDR2 SNEGSKA (reference sequence). CDR3 length: 13 amino acids.

This clonotype has at least ten counts. V and J are TRBV27 and TRBJ2-7, with 9 bases aligning to TRBD2. In germline, CDR1 is MNHEY, CDR2 SMNVEV (reference sequence). J lost 7 bases, V lost 6 bases, and 7 bases had no gene match. CDR3 length: 13 residues. CDR3 amino acids: CASRSGRLGEQYF. The CDR3 nucleotides read TGTGCCAGCAGGAGCGGGAGGTTGGGGGAGCAGTACTTC.

The J gene is TRBJ2-2, the V gene TRBV20-1; D is perhaps TRBD2 (5 bases). Per germline, CDR1 DFQATT and CDR2 SNEGSKA (reference sequence). Deletions cut 1 base from V and 4 bases from J, with 16 bases between. This CDR3 has 16 residues. The CDR3 here is CSARGMEVMGTGELFF. The CDR3 region has the DNA TGCAGTGCTAGAGGCATGGAGGTGATGGGCACCGGGGAGCTGTTTTTT.

This clonotype has a single count. Because the CDR3's place on the DNA is in doubt, the DNA is left out and the CDR3 is given as listed by TCRdb. The chain recombines TRBV20-1 with TRBJ2-5; the table's D call of TRBD1 was not tested on the DNA. From germline, CDR1 is DFQATT and CDR2 SNEGSKA (reference sequence). The CDR3 has 13 amino acids, counting both end residues. This chain's CDR3 is CSTSGQFTGTQYF.

As to this clonotype: A much larger clone differs from this one at a single base, so this may be a read error. The chain combines TRBV16 with TRBJ1-1; D perhaps matches TRBD1 (5 bases). The CDR3 covers 12 residues. Germline V gene data show CDR1 as KGHSY and CDR2 as FQNENV. V was trimmed by 2 bases and J by 11 bases, leaving 12 bases between them. CDR3: CASSQRQGGAFF. For the CDR3, the DNA is TGTGCCAGCAGCCAACGGCAGGGTGGGGCTTTCTTT.

The DNA for the CDR3 is TGTGCCACCAGTGATCCCTCCTCGAGGGGTGGAACGCAGTATTTT. This sequence encodes CATSDPSSRGGTQYF. The chain joins TRBV24-1 to TRBJ2-3, with D possibly being TRBD1 or TRBD2 (5 bases each). The germline V and J ends were trimmed by 3 bases and 9 bases, with 18 bases remaining between them. CDR3 length equals 15 residues. The germline CDR1 and CDR2 sequences are KGHDR and SFDVKD.

This chain uses TRBV20-1 with TRBJ1-4, with D possibly matching TRBD1 (6 bases). The CDR3 is made up of 14 amino acids. Germline CDR1 DFQATT, CDR2 SNEGSKA (reference sequence). V lost 2 bases and J lost 5, with 12 bases in between. The CDR3 region is CSARQGIYNEKLFF. CDR3 nucleotide sequence: TGCAGTGCTAGACAGGGGATCTACAATGAAAAACTGTTTTTT.

At least ten counts were recorded for this clonotype. This chain links TRBV12-5 with TRBJ1-2; no clear D. Deletions cut 0 bases from V and 7 bases from J, with 15 bases between. The CDR3 is 15 residues long. CDR1 is LGHNT and CDR2 is FRNRAP in the germline V gene. CDR3 DNA: TGTGCTAGTGGTTTGGTACGGCTGGAATCGGGTGGCTACACCTTC. It is translated as CASGLVRLESGGYTF.

This clonotype was recorded many times. V and J are TRBV6-5 and TRBJ1-2, with D maybe TRBD1 (6 bases). CDR1 is MNHEY, CDR2 SVGAGI, per germline. V lost 3 bases to trimming and J lost 3 bases, with 14 bases between them. The CDR3 runs to 15 residues. The CDR3 reads CASSYTMDSYYGYTF. CDR3 nucleotide sequence: TGTGCCAGCAGTTATACGATGGACAGCTACTATGGCTACACCTTC.

This clonotype showed up just a few times. V is TRBV16 and J is TRBJ2-7; no clear D gene. V was clipped by 4 bases and J by 5 bases, with 18 bases between them. This CDR3 contains 15 residues. Germline CDR1 is KGHSY and CDR2 is FQNENV. The CDR3, as DNA: TGTGCCAGCAGCCCGTACGGAGTGGGCGCGGACGAGCAGTACTTC. Protein product: CASSPYGVGADEQYF.

This rearrangement joins TRBV7-9 to TRBJ1-4; no definite D call. The CDR3 sequence is 16 residues long. The V gene's germline CDR1 is SEHNR and CDR2 FQNEAQ (reference sequence). V lost 2 bases and J 8 bases, leaving 18 bases between the germline ends. The CDR3 coding sequence is TGTGCCAGCAGCTTATACCCGGCCTGGCGGGAGGAAAAACTGTTTTTT. Its translation: CASSLYPAWREEKLFF.

The rearrangement joins TRBV7-2 to TRBJ1-6; no clear D. V shed 6 bases and J shed 0 bases, with 15 bases lying between them. This CDR3 has 17 residues. Germline V gives CDR1 SGHTA, CDR2 FQGNSA. CDR3 loop: CASRTARGSSYNSPLHF. The CDR3 DNA reads as TGTGCCAGCAGAACCGCTCGCGGGAGCTCCTATAATTCACCCCTCCACTTT.

This clonotype has just a few counts. The chain couples TRBV2 to TRBJ2-7, with D possibly called TRBD1 or TRBD2 (5 bases each). V shed 10 bases and J shed 2 bases, with 18 bases lying between them. Germline V gives CDR1 SNHLY, CDR2 FYNNEI. The CDR3 loop spans 14 amino acids. CDR3 amino acids: CATGIEQEAYEQYF. In DNA form, the CDR3 reads TGTGCCACCGGCATCGAACAGGAGGCCTACGAGCAGTACTTC.

This clonotype showed up many times. This chain connects TRBV20-1 to TRBJ1-4; a weak D match, TRBD1 (5 bases). Trimming took 1 base from V and 7 from J, leaving 19 bases between them. The germline gives CDR1 DFQATT, CDR2 SNEGSKA (reference sequence). The CDR3 runs to 16 residues. CDR3 coding DNA: TGCAGTGCTAGAGCCACGCGGGGCGACGGCGGTGAAAAACTGTTTTTT. Protein product: CSARATRGDGGEKLFF.

This clonotype was picked up many times. This chain joins TRBV20-1 and TRBJ2-7, with 7 bases aligning to TRBD2. This CDR3 is 14 amino acids long. Germline values: CDR1 DFQATT, CDR2 SNEGSKA (reference sequence). With V trimmed by 6 bases and J by 0 bases, 8 bases remained unmatched. The DNA for the CDR3 is TGCAGTGCAACAGCGGGAACCGTCTCCTACGAGCAGTACTTC. This translates into CSATAGTVSYEQYF.

The CDR3 DNA is TGTGCCAGCAGCTTATCGGGACAGGGGCAAGAGACCCAGTACTTC. Translation: CASSLSGQGQETQYF. The chain uses TRBV11-2 and TRBJ2-5; 10 bases map to TRBD1. CDR3 length equals 15 residues. With 2 bases clipped from V and 2 bases from J, the junction kept 2 bases outside the gene matches. The germline gives CDR1 SGHAT, CDR2 FQNNGV.

The V call is TRBV2, the J call TRBJ1-5; no clear D. The CDR3 is made up of 13 amino acids. The germline V gene encodes CDR1 SNHLY and CDR2 FYNNEI. The CDR3: CASRILPSQPQHF. CDR3 DNA sequence: TGTGCTTCCAGAATCCTACCCTCACAGCCCCAGCATTTT.

J is TRBJ1-2 and V is TRBV7-2; 9 positions match TRBD1. V gave up 2 bases and J gave up 3 bases; unmatched junction bases: 4. From germline, CDR1 is SGHTA and CDR2 FQGNSA. The CDR3 spans 15 residues. The CDR3 region is CASSLTRTGDYGYTF. The DNA of the CDR3 is TGTGCCAGCAGCTTAACTCGGACAGGGGACTATGGCTACACCTTC.

In this sample, this clonotype turned up many times. The chain couples TRBV7-9 to TRBJ2-6; no reliable D call. The CDR3 length is 20 residues. Germline V lookup: CDR1 SEHNR, CDR2 FQNEAQ (reference sequence). The V end lost 4 bases, the J end lost 3 bases, and 25 bases lay between the germline ends. The CDR3 loop reads CASSSVVPANTGGGANVLTF. The CDR3 coding sequence is TGTGCCAGCAGCTCAGTCGTTCCGGCAAACACGGGCGGTGGGGCCAACGTCCTGACTTTC.

As regards this clonotype: A much bigger clone sits one base away, suggesting this may be a read error. The CDR3 end shows no conserved phenylalanine or tryptophan, and so a read error is likely. This rearrangement joins TRBV18 to TRBJ1-2; D call uncertain. The CDR3 contains 14 residues. The ends were cut back, 0 bases at V and 5 bases at J, with 10 bases in the middle. Germline V lookup: CDR1 KGHSH, CDR2 LQKENI. The CDR3 here is CASSPPRVGYGYTL. In DNA, the CDR3 is TGTGCCAGCTCACCACCAAGGGTCGGGTATGGCTACACCCTC.

The chain has TRBV7-8 and TRBJ1-1; the D is unclear. Per the germline V gene, CDR1 is SGHVS and CDR2 is FQNEAQ. Trimming shortened V by 5 bases and J by 6 bases, and 16 bases separated the two germline ends. The CDR3 loop spans 14 amino acids. CDR3 coding DNA: TGTGCCAGCAGCCCGATGACTAGCGGGGCTGAAGCTTTCTTT. Its translation is CASSPMTSGAEAFF.

This clonotype was recorded at least ten times. V is TRBV24-1 and J is TRBJ2-7, with a tentative D call TRBD2 (6 bases). Trimming took 7 bases from V and 0 from J, leaving 12 bases between them. Germline V gives CDR1 KGHDR, CDR2 SFDVKD. The CDR3 sequence is 14 residues long. CDR3 in amino acids: CATSAGRDSYEQYF. For the CDR3, the DNA is TGTGCCACCAGCGCGGGGCGGGACTCCTACGAGCAGTACTTC.